This T cell receptor (beta chain) was recorded in a study of beta chain features in type 1 diabetes. About the research overall: Analysis included around 99,000,000 sorted cells drawn from all samples. Study-wide findings and caveats: A moderate, significant TCRB CDR3 shortening appeared in type 1 diabetes across four CD4+ subsets. It was among patients, rather than healthy donors, that naive, central memory and Treg TCRB repertoires appeared more similar.

Expressed TCRB transcripts were sequenced because the isolated RNA had all been reverse transcribed beforehand. Method: immunoSEQ multiplex PCR; TCRdb's copy keeps in-frame clones and lacks some. The table shows 390,000 or so clones, with roughly 13% occurring only once. The CDR3 runs to 17 residues. The V segment lost 1 base and the J segment 10 bases; nucleotides outside the gene matches: 15. Germline lookup yields CDR1 LGHNA and CDR2 YSLEER. As to this clone: Its antigen is undetermined.

Sequenced sample: naive CD4+ T cells from blood. The origin of this receptor is a man under 40 in good health. V and J are TRBV4-3 and TRBJ2-1; TRBD2 matches 8 bases. The CDR3 coding sequence is TGCGCCAGCAGCCAAGGATTCGGTAGCGGGAAGATGGGCGAGCAGTTCTTC. Its translation: CASSQGFGSGKMGEQFF.